Listed below are T cell receptor beta chains from one sample, sequenced in a study of post-analysis software for immune sequencing data. TCRdb independently ran MiXCR on the PCR reads; one entry per CDR3 protein. The sample contains 350,000 to 500,000 distinct CDR3 sequences, 30% to 40% of which appear only once. The sample consisted of blood. Every receptor here comes from a girl aged 2-10 years with multiple sclerosis. CDR3s include the opening cysteine and the closing phenylalanine or tryptophan.

15	TRBJ2-5	TRBV15	CATTQTSGNQETQYF
18	TRBJ2-1	TRBV5-1	CASSEGKGLPPNYNEQFF
13	TRBJ2-3	TRBV7-9	CASSADRTDTQYF
15	TRBJ1-4	TRBV9	CASSPQGGQTEKLFF
17	TRBJ2-5	TRBV7-6	CASSLDGLALYQETQYF
14	TRBJ1-2	TRBV3-1	CASSHTTGERGYTF
14	TRBJ2-3	TRBV18	CASSPGTASDTQYF
15	TRBJ2-2	TRBV27	CASSLMGQGIGELFF
16	TRBJ2-1	TRBV27	CASSSASGSPYNEQFF
13	TRBJ2-3	TRBV4-1	CASSQKGTDTQYF
14	TRBJ2-7	TRBV3-1	CASSKGTGRYEQYF